This T cell receptor beta chain stems from a study of molecular identifiers for immune sequencing clone quantification. Study-wide findings and caveats: Underestimated sizes of highly expanded clones could result from identical TCR molecules that share a barcode.

Using its own MiXCR run on the PCR reads, TCRdb lists one record per CDR3 protein. In the table there are under 9,500 distinct CDR3 sequences, approximately 35% of which are singletons. Only a few counts were recorded for this clonotype. The antigen remains undetermined. The CDR3 has 14 residues. The germline V and J ends were trimmed by 5 bases and 3 bases, with 14 bases remaining between them. CDR1 is LNHDA, CDR2 SQIVND, per germline (reference sequence). This TCR derives from a human donor in good health. Some libraries in this study had Jurkat cell RNA spiked in. Sequenced input: naive CD8+ T cells from blood, with Jurkat cell RNA spiked in. Subset: FACS-sorted CD8+CD4-CCR7+CD45RA+ naive T cells. This chain connects TRBV19 to TRBJ2-7; no firm D call. The CDR3 sequence is CASSFLGESYEQYF. The CDR3, as DNA: TGTGCCAGTAGTTTCCTGGGCGAGAGCTACGAGCAGTACTTC.